The rows below give T cell receptor beta chains drawn from one sample of a study of OX40 agonist ivuxolimab in advanced cancers. Sequenced by immunoSEQ multiplex PCR; TCRdb stores in-frame clones only, minus some. Here the sample spans 55,000 or so clones, around 90% being singletons. Sequencing used CD4+ or CD8+ T cells sorted from blood, obtained in a trial of the OX40 agonist ivuxolimab. The receptors originated from an adult with an advanced solid tumor such as melanoma, head and neck, liver or kidney cancer. CDR3s include the opening cysteine and the closing phenylalanine or tryptophan. The D gene is left open where the match is weak. A row's size may be missing; if present it is once, few, many or a size class.

CDR3 length: 15; D gene: -; V gene: TRBV6-5; J gene: TRBJ1-6; clone size: -; CDR3 DNA: TGTGCCAGCAGTTACTCGCGGGAGCTTTTGGCACCCCTCCACTTT; CDR3 protein: CASSYSRELLAPLHF
CDR3 length: 15; D gene: TRBD1; V gene: TRBV15; J gene: TRBJ1-5; clone size: -; CDR3 DNA: TGTGCCACCAGCAGAGACAGGGGGCACGGGCAGCCCCAGCATTTT; CDR3 protein: CATSRDRGHGQPQHF
CDR3 length: 18; D gene: TRBD1; V gene: TRBV19; J gene: TRBJ2-1; clone size: -; CDR3 DNA: TGTGCCAGTACCGTGAGACAGGGGGTCCTTACCTCCTACAATGAGCAGTTCTTC; CDR3 protein: CASTVRQGVLTSYNEQFF
CDR3 length: 14; D gene: -; V gene: TRBV5-6; J gene: TRBJ1-6; clone size: once; CDR3 DNA: TGTGCCAGCAGCCGATACTCCTATAATTCACCCCTCCACTTT; CDR3 protein: CASSRYSYNSPLHF
CDR3 length: 13; D gene: -; V gene: TRBV6-5; J gene: TRBJ1-1; clone size: -; CDR3 DNA: TGTGCCAGCAGTTACCGGGGGGAGGGTGAAGCTTTCTTT; CDR3 protein: CASSYRGEGEAFF
CDR3 length: 14; D gene: TRBD1; V gene: TRBV2; J gene: TRBJ1-3; clone size: -; CDR3 DNA: TGTGCCAGCAGAAGGACAGGCCCTCAACCTACCATATATTTT; CDR3 protein: CASRRTGPQPTIYF
CDR3 length: 15; D gene: -; V gene: TRBV27; J gene: TRBJ2-6; clone size: -; CDR3 DNA: TGTGCCAGCAGTTCCACTAGCTCTGGGGCCAACGTCCTGACTTTC; CDR3 protein: CASSSTSSGANVLTF
CDR3 length: 14; D gene: TRBD1; V gene: TRBV5-1; J gene: TRBJ1-2; clone size: once; CDR3 DNA: TGCGCCAGCAGCACATACAGGGGGCTAGATGGCTACACCTTC; CDR3 protein: CASSTYRGLDGYTF
CDR3 length: 13; D gene: -; V gene: TRBV5-4; J gene: TRBJ2-3; clone size: -; CDR3 DNA: TGTGCCAGCACCCCCGTTCCAGGGGATACGCAGTATTTT; CDR3 protein: CASTPVPGDTQYF
CDR3 length: 13; D gene: -; V gene: TRBV5-1; J gene: TRBJ1-1; clone size: -; CDR3 DNA: TGCGCCAGCAGCTTTCAGGTATCCACTGAAGCTTTCTTT; CDR3 protein: CASSFQVSTEAFF
CDR3 length: 16; D gene: -; V gene: TRBV6-6; J gene: TRBJ2-1; clone size: -; CDR3 DNA: TGTGCCAGCAGCCGAGAGAGGGGTTCCTCCTACAATGAGCAGTTCTTC; CDR3 protein: CASSRERGSSYNEQFF
CDR3 length: 13; D gene: -; V gene: TRBV7-9; J gene: TRBJ1-2; clone size: -; CDR3 DNA: TGTGCCAGCAGCTTAGGGACCATGGATGGCTACACCTTC; CDR3 protein: CASSLGTMDGYTF
CDR3 length: 15; D gene: TRBD2; V gene: TRBV6-1; J gene: TRBJ2-2; clone size: -; CDR3 DNA: TGTGCCAGCAGTGAAGCCACTAGCGGATACGGGGAGCTGTTTTTT; CDR3 protein: CASSEATSGYGELFF
CDR3 length: 12; D gene: -; V gene: TRBV7-7; J gene: TRBJ1-3; clone size: -; CDR3 DNA: TGTGCCAGCACCCCGAGCCCCCAGACCATATATTTT; CDR3 protein: CASTPSPQTIYF
CDR3 length: 13; D gene: -; V gene: TRBV10-3; J gene: TRBJ2-3; clone size: -; CDR3 DNA: TGTGCCATCAGTGAGTCGTTAACAGATACGCAGTATTTT; CDR3 protein: CAISESLTDTQYF
CDR3 length: 13; D gene: -; V gene: TRBV5-1; J gene: TRBJ2-3; clone size: -; CDR3 DNA: TGCGCCAGCAGCCCCCAACCCCAGGATACGCAGTATTTT; CDR3 protein: CASSPQPQDTQYF
CDR3 length: 14; D gene: TRBD1; V gene: TRBV7-3; J gene: TRBJ2-7; clone size: once; CDR3 DNA: TGTGCCAGCAGCCGGGACAGCCAGTCCTACGAGCAGTACTTC; CDR3 protein: CASSRDSQSYEQYF
CDR3 length: 17; D gene: TRBD2; V gene: TRBV28; J gene: TRBJ2-7; clone size: -; CDR3 DNA: TGTGCCAGCTCCCGGGAGGGTGTGGCAGACCGCTCCTACGAGCAGTACTTC; CDR3 protein: CASSREGVADRSYEQYF
CDR3 length: 13; D gene: -; V gene: TRBV5-1; J gene: TRBJ1-5; clone size: few; CDR3 DNA: TGCGCCAGCAGCACCGGGATTAATCAGCCCCAGCATTTT; CDR3 protein: CASSTGINQPQHF
CDR3 length: 14; D gene: TRBD1; V gene: TRBV27; J gene: TRBJ2-3; clone size: -; CDR3 DNA: TGTGCCAGCAGTGCGCCGACAGGGGTAGATACGCAGTATTTT; CDR3 protein: CASSAPTGVDTQYF
CDR3 length: 14; D gene: TRBD2; V gene: TRBV19; J gene: TRBJ2-7; clone size: few; CDR3 DNA: TGTGCCAGTAGGGAGACTAGCGGGATATACGAGCAGTACTTC; CDR3 protein: CASRETSGIYEQYF
CDR3 length: 15; D gene: TRBD1; V gene: TRBV2; J gene: TRBJ1-1; clone size: few; CDR3 DNA: TGTGCCAGCAGTGAAGCCCGGACAGGGGGCACTGAAGCTTTCTTT; CDR3 protein: CASSEARTGGTEAFF
CDR3 length: 11; D gene: -; V gene: TRBV18; J gene: TRBJ2-7; clone size: -; CDR3 DNA: TGTGCCAGCTCATCGCTCTACGAGCAGTACTTC; CDR3 protein: CASSSLYEQYF